Below are 3 T cell receptor beta chains sequenced from a single sample in a study of T cell responses to AZD1222 COVID-19 vaccine. TCRdb's table, derived via immunoSEQ multiplex PCR, lists solely in-frame clones and lacks some. The table lists roughly 92,000 clones, around 90% of them singletons. Specimen: peripheral blood, collected 28 days after the second AZD1222 dose. These receptors originate from an adult who received the AZD1222 COVID-19 vaccine.

V usage is TRBV6-7 and J usage is TRBJ1-5; no definite D call. TRBV6-7 carries the ORF label, with uncertain function. CDR3 length: 15 amino acids. The V end lost 2 bases, the J end lost 3 bases, and 11 bases lay between the germline ends. The CDR3 nucleotides read TGTGCCAGCAGTTACATCGTGGGGTACAATCAGCCCCAGCATTTT. This translates into CASSYIVGYNQPQHF.

The chain couples TRBV15 to TRBJ2-7; D call uncertain. V lost 0 bases to trimming and J lost 2 bases, with 11 bases between them. From germline, CDR1 is LNHNV and CDR2 YYDKDF (reference sequence). The CDR3 covers 15 residues. The CDR3 DNA is TGTGCCACCAGCAGAGATGTTCAGGTCGCCTACGAGCAGTACTTC. Translating gives CATSRDVQVAYEQYF.

This chain uses TRBV6-5 with TRBJ1-6, with 10 bases identical to TRBD1. The germline gives CDR1 MNHEY, CDR2 SVGAGI. J gave up 9 bases and V 8 bases, and 4 bases lay outside the gene matches. The CDR3 contains 13 residues. CDR3 region: CASGTGVSSPLHF. The CDR3 DNA is TGTGCCAGCGGGACAGGGGTATCTTCACCCCTCCACTTT.